The sequence of this T cell receptor (beta chain) was determined in a study of T cell changes during pregnancy in multiple sclerosis. CDR3 length: 16 residues. The V gene end was trimmed by 4 bases and the J gene end by 2 bases; junction bases not matched to a gene: 11. Germline V CDR1 and CDR2: SGHRS, YFSETQ. TCRdb's copy holds only in-frame clones and misses some; the assay was immunoSEQ multiplex PCR. This sample yields 50,000 or so clones, of which 92% are seen a single time; 0.6% to 0.85% belongs to the top ten. The source of this sequence is a female donor with multiple sclerosis, enrolled in a pregnancy study. The material sequenced was CD4+ T cells from peripheral blood mononuclear cells, taken in the third trimester of pregnancy. V is TRBV5-1 and J is TRBJ2-5; 7 bases map to TRBD1. The CDR3 region has the DNA TGCGCCAGCAGCATGGAGCGACAGGGTTGGCAAGAGACCCAGTACTTC. Translating it yields CASSMERQGWQETQYF. The whole variable domain, remainder taken from reference TRBV5-1 and TRBJ2-5, is KAGVTQTPRYLIKTRGQQVTLSCSPISGHRSVSWYQQTPGQGLQFLFEYFSETQRNKGNFPGRFSGRQFSNSRSEMNVSTLELGDSALYLCASSMERQGWQETQYFGPGTRLLVL.